The rows below give T cell receptor beta chains drawn from one sample of a study of shared clonotypes between healthy human individuals. Sequencing used immunoSEQ multiplex PCR; TCRdb keeps in-frame clones, though not all of them. The sample lists 1.6 million or so clones; about 96% were seen once. The material sequenced was naive CD4+ T cells sorted from blood. The origin of the receptors is a young man in good health. Both conserved end residues are trimmed from each CDR3.

>TRBV7-9
ASSSPRTVSGNTIY
>TRBV4-2
ASSQTGTGTEKLF
>TRBV5-1
ASSPVAGVNEQF
>TRBV11-2
ASSPRAGGATEAF
>TRBV4-1
ASSQERQGGGAF
>TRBV18
ASSPISETQY
>TRBV6-5
ASSRPDFNNEQF
>TRBV28
ASHPWGSPYEQY
>TRBV18
ASSPSISPVDGYT
>TRBV2
ASRWTSGSETQY
>TRBV7-6
ASSLYPSGSTDTQY
>TRBV6-1
ASSEAVARPLAGKTQY
>TRBV7-8
ASSPSHFRSLGLHYNEQF
>TRBV5-6
ASSLSGANVLT